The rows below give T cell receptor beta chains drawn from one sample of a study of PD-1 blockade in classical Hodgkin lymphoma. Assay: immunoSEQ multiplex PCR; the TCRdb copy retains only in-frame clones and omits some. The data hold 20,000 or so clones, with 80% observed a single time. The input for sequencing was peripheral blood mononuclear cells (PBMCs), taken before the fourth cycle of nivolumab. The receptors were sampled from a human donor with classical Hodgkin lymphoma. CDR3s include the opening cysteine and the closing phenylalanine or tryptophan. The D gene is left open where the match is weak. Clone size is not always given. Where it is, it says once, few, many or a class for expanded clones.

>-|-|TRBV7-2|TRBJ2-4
CASSLARGTKNIQYF
TGTGCCAGCAGCTTAGCAAGGGGAACCAAAAACATTCAGTACTTC
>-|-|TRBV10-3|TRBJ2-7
CAIRRDSYEQYF
TGTGCCATCAGGCGGGACAGCTACGAGCAGTACTTC
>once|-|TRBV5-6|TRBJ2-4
CASSSRRALAKNIQYF
TGTGCCAGCAGCTCCAGGAGAGCTCTAGCCAAAAACATTCAGTACTTC
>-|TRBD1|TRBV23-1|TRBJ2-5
CASSQSMNSGQQETQYF
TGCGCCAGCAGTCAATCGATGAACTCGGGACAGCAAGAGACCCAGTACTTC
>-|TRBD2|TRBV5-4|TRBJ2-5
CASRPTSGGQETQYF
TGTGCCAGCAGACCGACTAGCGGGGGACAAGAGACCCAGTACTTC
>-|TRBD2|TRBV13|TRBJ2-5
CLTRTSGRAFGTQYF
TGTTTAACCCGGACTAGCGGGAGGGCCTTTGGGACCCAGTACTTC
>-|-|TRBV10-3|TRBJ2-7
CAISVVHYEQYF
TGTGCCATCAGTGTGGTACACTACGAGCAGTACTTC
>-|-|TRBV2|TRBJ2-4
CASGTNIQYF
TGTGCCAGCGGGACGAACATTCAGTACTTC
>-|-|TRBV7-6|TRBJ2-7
CASTQDRLGQYF
TGTGCCAGCACCCAGGACCGGTTAGGGCAGTACTTC
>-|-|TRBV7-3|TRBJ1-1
CASSPQGGTEAFF
TGTGCCAGCAGCCCACAAGGGGGAACTGAAGCTTTCTTT
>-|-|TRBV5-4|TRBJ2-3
CASSLNRDDTQYF
TGTGCCAGCAGCTTGAACCGGGACGATACGCAGTATTTT
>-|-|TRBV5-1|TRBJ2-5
CASSLRETQYF
TGCGCCAGCAGCTTGCGAGAGACCCAGTACTTC
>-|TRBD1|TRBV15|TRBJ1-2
CATSRESRDRVYGYTF
TGTGCCACCAGCAGAGAGTCAAGGGACAGGGTTTATGGCTACACCTTC
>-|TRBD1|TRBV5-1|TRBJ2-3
CASSRDRGGTDTQYF
TGCGCCAGCAGCAGGGACAGGGGGGGGACAGATACGCAGTATTTT
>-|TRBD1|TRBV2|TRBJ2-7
CASSNPWDRGHEQYF
TGTGCCAGCAGTAACCCCTGGGACAGGGGCCACGAGCAGTACTTC
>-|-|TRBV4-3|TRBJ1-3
CASSQGAPFSGNTIYF
TGCGCCAGCAGCCAGGGAGCACCTTTCTCTGGAAACACCATATATTTT
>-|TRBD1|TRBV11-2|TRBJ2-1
CASSSPGQGLWSLRNEQFF
TGTGCCAGCAGCTCTCCGGGACAGGGTCTCTGGTCGCTACGCAATGAGCAGTTCTTC
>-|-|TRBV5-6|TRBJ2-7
CASSPHEQYF
TGTGCCAGCAGCCCTCACGAGCAGTACTTC
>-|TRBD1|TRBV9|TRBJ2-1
CASRPFPSGGDEQFF
TGTGCCAGCAGGCCTTTTCCCTCAGGGGGAGATGAGCAGTTCTTC
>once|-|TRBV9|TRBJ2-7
CASSPMTTGQRYEQYF
TGTGCCAGCAGCCCCATGACGACCGGACAGCGCTACGAGCAGTACTTC
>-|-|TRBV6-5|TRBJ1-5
CASRMGGSNQPQHF
TGTGCCAGCAGGATGGGGGGAAGCAATCAGCCCCAGCATTTT
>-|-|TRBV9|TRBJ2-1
CASSLLPTYNEQFF
TGTGCCTCGTCGCTCCTACCCACCTACAATGAGCAGTTCTTC
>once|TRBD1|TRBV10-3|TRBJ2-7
CAIRGTGTGTSEQYF
TGTGCCATCAGGGGGACCGGGACAGGAACGTCCGAGCAGTACTTC
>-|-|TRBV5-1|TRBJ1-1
CASGGKNGEVNTEAFF
TGCGCCAGCGGTGGGAAGAACGGTGAGGTGAACACTGAAGCTTTCTTT
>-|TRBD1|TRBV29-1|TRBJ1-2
CSVVGTGDPSNYGYTF
TGCAGCGTTGTGGGGACAGGGGACCCGTCTAACTATGGCTACACCTTC
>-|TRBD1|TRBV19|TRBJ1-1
CASSRDRGGAEAFF
TGTGCCAGTAGTCGAGACAGGGGAGGAGCTGAAGCTTTCTTT
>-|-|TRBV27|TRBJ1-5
CASSFGQDHQPQHF
TGTGCCAGCAGTTTTGGGCAGGACCATCAGCCCCAGCATTTT